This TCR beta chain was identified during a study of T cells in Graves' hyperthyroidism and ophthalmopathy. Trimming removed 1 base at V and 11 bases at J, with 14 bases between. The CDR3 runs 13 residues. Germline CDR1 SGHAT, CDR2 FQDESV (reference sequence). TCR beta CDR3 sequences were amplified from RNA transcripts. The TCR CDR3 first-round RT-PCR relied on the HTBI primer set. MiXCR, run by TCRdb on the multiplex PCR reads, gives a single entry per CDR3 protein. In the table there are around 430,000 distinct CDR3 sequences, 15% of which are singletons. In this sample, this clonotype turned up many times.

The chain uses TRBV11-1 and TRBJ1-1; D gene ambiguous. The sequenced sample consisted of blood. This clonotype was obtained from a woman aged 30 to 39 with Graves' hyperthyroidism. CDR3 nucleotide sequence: TGTGCCAGCAGCTTAGTTGGGCCCCGCGGGGCTTTCTTT. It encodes CASSLVGPRGAFF.